This T cell receptor (beta chain) was sequenced for a study of neoadjuvant anti-PD-1 for oral cavity cancer. Findings and limits, study-wide: Treg/Th17 ratio rose with pretreatment blood and fell with post-treatment tumor TCRbeta clonality.

On this clone itself: What it recognizes is unknown.

V shed 4 bases and J shed 0 bases, with 13 bases lying between them. The CDR3 has 16 residues. Germline CDR1 reads ENHRY; CDR2 reads SYGVKD. Six replicates per PBMC sample, mostly from 480 ng of genomic DNA. Here immunoSEQ multiplex PCR was the method, and the copy in TCRdb shows in-frame clones only, minus some. The sample lists approximately 74,000 clones; under 90% were seen once. This receptor was obtained from a person aged 35-80 years with oral cavity squamous cell carcinoma. The chain links TRBV10-3 to TRBJ2-1, with D perhaps matching TRBD1 or TRBD2 (5 bases each). The sequences come from PBMCs, collected before nivolumab (anti-PD-1) treatment. CDR3 protein: CAISASGASSYNEQFF. The DNA of the CDR3 is TGTGCCATCAGTGCTTCCGGGGCGAGCTCCTACAATGAGCAGTTCTTC.